This TCR beta chain was found in a study of shared T cell receptors in the human thymus. The CDR3 covers 15 residues. Germline V CDR1 and CDR2: MDHEN, SYDVKM. V lost 3 bases, J lost 3 bases, and 13 bases lay in between. Some clones are missing from TCRdb's copy, which holds only in-frame ones; the method was immunoSEQ multiplex PCR. This sample yields about 380,000 clones, of which 95% are seen a single time; roughly 0.021% belongs to the top ten. The rearrangement joins TRBV28 to TRBJ2-3; maybe TRBD1 (5 bases). The sample consisted of thymocytes. The TCR comes from a human donor. The CDR3 DNA reads TGTGCCAGCAGTTTTATGGACAAGATTACAGATACGCAGTATTTT. Its translation: CASSFMDKITDTQYF.